These 17 T cell receptor beta chains were all obtained from the same sample, sequenced in a study of CD8+ T cells in alopecia areata. Noted treatment: oral pan-JAK inhibitor, 5-10 mg twice daily. Sequencing relied on a cDNA template that was reverse transcribed from extracted RNA. Generated by immunoSEQ multiplex PCR, the TCRdb table keeps only in-frame clones and is missing some. The sample records about 210,000 clones, roughly 64% being singletons. Sample: CD4+ T cells sorted from blood, taken at week 4, from a patient treated with tofacitinib. The receptors stem from a human donor with alopecia areata.

The chain uses TRBV6-6 and TRBJ2-5; 9 nucleotides align to TRBD1. Germline-derived CDR1 and CDR2 are MNHNY and SVGAGI (reference sequence). V trimming: 7 bases; J trimming: 5 bases; junction bases outside the gene matches: 5. The length of the CDR3 is 13 residues. In DNA form, the CDR3 reads TGTGCCAGCACCCACAGGGGGCCGGAGACCCAGTACTTC. This codes for CASTHRGPETQYF.

The gene calls are TRBV9 and TRBJ2-5, with 9 bases that match TRBD2. CDR3 length: 15 amino acids. Germline-derived CDR1 and CDR2 are SGDLS and YYNGEE. V shed 0 bases, J shed 3 bases, and the junction held 3 bases outside the gene matches. This CDR3 is CASSVGASGEETQYF. CDR3 bases: TGTGCCAGCAGCGTAGGGGCTAGCGGGGAAGAGACCCAGTACTTC.

This clone showed up just a few times. In nucleotides, the CDR3 is TGCGCCAGCAGCCAAGTGACAGGGAATGGCTACACCTTC. Translated, it gives CASSQVTGNGYTF. This chain joins TRBV4-1 and TRBJ1-2; 7 bases match TRBD1. The length of the CDR3 is 13 residues. Trimming removed 1 base from V and 6 bases from J; junction bases left unmatched: 2. Germline CDR1 reads MGHRA; CDR2 reads YSYEKL.

This chain joins TRBV30 and TRBJ1-6; D may be TRBD1 (5 bases). The germline V and J ends were trimmed by 1 base and 6 bases, with 13 bases remaining between them. CDR1 is GTSNPN, CDR2 SVGIG, per germline (reference sequence). The CDR3 consists of 15 residues. The CDR3 DNA sequence: TGTGCCTGGAGTGCGAGAGGACATCCTAATTCACCCCTCCACTTT. This gives the protein CAWSARGHPNSPLHF. Together with reference TRBV30 and TRBJ1-6, the CDR3 gives the full variable domain: SQTIHQWPATLVQPVGSPLSLECTVEGTSNPNLYWYRQAAGRGLQLLFYSVGIGQISSEVPQNLSASRPQDRQFILSSKKLLLSDSGFYLCAWSARGHPNSPLHFGNGTRLTVT.

The rearrangement links TRBV4-1 to TRBJ1-6; 8 nucleotides match TRBD1. Unmatched junction bases numbered 9, after V lost 0 bases and J lost 8 bases. The length of the CDR3 is 17 residues. Germline V gene data show CDR1 as MGHRA and CDR2 as YSYEKL. CDR3 sequence reads: CASSQEGRQGRDSPLHF. The CDR3 nucleotides read TGCGCCAGCAGCCAAGAAGGTCGACAGGGGAGAGATTCACCCCTCCACTTT.

The chain is built from TRBV18 and TRBJ1-5; D gene unclear. Germline V gene sequence: CDR1 KGHSH, CDR2 LQKENI. The CDR3 contains 17 residues. The V end was cut by 2 bases, the J end by 9 bases, with 23 bases between. CDR3 loop: CASSPMDMGSQVGPQHF. DNA of the CDR3: TGTGCCAGCTCACCAATGGATATGGGTTCCCAGGTTGGGCCCCAGCATTTT.

The chain couples TRBV6-5 to TRBJ1-6; tentative D call: TRBD1 (5 bases). Trimming took off 7 bases at V and 8 bases at J, with 18 bases between the two ends. CDR1 is MNHEY, CDR2 SVGAGI, per germline. The length of the CDR3 is 15 residues. CDR3 bases: TGTGCCAGCACCTACGGGGCAGGGTCCGATTCACCCCTCCACTTT. As protein: CASTYGAGSDSPLHF.

V is TRBV5-6 and J is TRBJ2-5; D assignment may be TRBD1 or TRBD2 (7 bases each). The CDR3 sequence is 16 residues long. Trimming cost V 4 bases and J 0 bases, with 16 bases left between them. Germline assignment: CDR1 SGHDT and CDR2 YYEEEE. The CDR3 reads CASSQGGFVYQETQYF. The CDR3 coding sequence is TGTGCCAGCAGCCAGGGGGGGTTCGTGTACCAAGAGACCCAGTACTTC.

V is TRBV9 and J is TRBJ1-4; D remains ambiguous. V lost 4 bases to trimming and J lost 3 bases, with 13 bases between them. The CDR3 consists of 15 residues. The germline gives CDR1 SGDLS, CDR2 YYNGEE. The CDR3 coding sequence is TGTGCCAGCAGCCCCCGGGTCCTCGCTAATGAAAAACTGTTTTTT. It yields the protein CASSPRVLANEKLFF.

As to this clone: This sample also contains other DNA sequences that code for the same CDR3. The chain recombines TRBV5-1 with TRBJ2-3; 9 nucleotides align to TRBD2. Unmatched junction bases numbered 1, after V lost 1 base and J lost 1 base. CDR3 length equals 15 residues. Per the germline V gene, CDR1 is SGHRS and CDR2 is YFSETQ. In nucleotides, the CDR3 is TGCGCCAGCAGCTTGTGGACTAGCGGCACAGATACGCAGTATTTT. As protein: CASSLWTSGTDTQYF.

This clone was detected a few times. The chain combines TRBV29-1 with TRBJ2-5, with 10 bases aligning to TRBD2. Germline lookup yields CDR1 SQVTM and CDR2 ANQGSEA. With 3 bases clipped from V and 4 bases from J, the junction kept 5 bases outside the gene matches. CDR3 length equals 14 residues. CDR3 DNA sequence: TGCAGCGTTGACCAGGCTAGCGGGGGAGAGACCCAGTACTTC. Its protein is CSVDQASGGETQYF.

The chain carries TRBV30 and TRBJ1-4, with 8 bases matching TRBD1. Germline trimming cut 4 bases from V and 7 bases from J; bases unmatched to any gene: 8. The germline V gene has CDR1 GTSNPN and CDR2 SVGIG (reference sequence). The CDR3 is 14 amino acids. CDR3 protein: CAWTQGEIVEKLFF. The CDR3 region has the DNA TGTGCCTGGACACAGGGGGAAATTGTTGAAAAACTGTTTTTT.

CDR3 residues: CAWSVIWTSATPNEQFF. Here the CDR3 DNA reads TGTGCCTGGAGTGTAATCTGGACTAGCGCTACCCCCAATGAGCAGTTCTTC. This chain joins TRBV30 and TRBJ2-1; 9 nucleotides align to TRBD2. The length of the CDR3 is 17 residues. With 0 bases clipped from V and 6 bases from J, the junction kept 12 bases outside the gene matches. Germline V gene sequence: CDR1 GTSNPN, CDR2 SVGIG (reference sequence).

The chain has TRBV29-1 and TRBJ2-3; D remains unclear. CDR3 length: 15 residues. V lost 6 bases and J lost 1, with 17 bases in between. CDR1 and CDR2 from the germline V gene are SQVTM and ANQGSEA. CDR3 sequence reads: CSVTPDAGGTDTQYF. In DNA form, the CDR3 reads TGCAGCGTGACTCCCGATGCTGGTGGCACAGATACGCAGTATTTT.

This sequence joins TRBV7-2 and TRBJ2-5; the D is unclear. Germline V gene data show CDR1 as SGHTA and CDR2 as FQGNSA. V dropped 1 base and J dropped 2 bases, with 8 bases sitting between them. The CDR3 has 14 residues. For the CDR3, the DNA is TGTGCCAGCAGCTTAGACTGGGTACAAGAGACCCAGTACTTC. Translated: CASSLDWVQETQYF.

This chain joins TRBV5-6 and TRBJ1-5; the D is unclear. This CDR3 has 15 residues. Trimming took off 0 bases at V and 8 bases at J, with 15 bases between the two ends. Germline lookup yields CDR1 SGHDT and CDR2 YYEEEE. The CDR3 region is CASSLGQTNLEPQHF. CDR3 nucleotide sequence: TGTGCCAGCAGCTTGGGGCAGACGAACCTGGAGCCCCAGCATTTT.

This clone occurred once. This chain connects TRBV23-1 to TRBJ2-2; possibly TRBD1 for D (6 bases). TRBV23-1 is annotated as an ORF whose role is uncertain. Trimming removed 4 bases at V and 4 bases at J, with 16 bases between. The CDR3 has 16 amino acids. CDR3 in DNA: TGCGCCAGCAGTCGAGACAGGCCTCCGAGCACCGGGGAGCTGTTTTTT. Translated: CASSRDRPPSTGELFF.